The 24 T cell receptor beta chains below all came from one sample that was sequenced in a study of radiotherapy plus CTLA-4 blockade in lung cancer. Sequencing was performed with immunoSEQ multiplex PCR; in TCRdb, only in-frame clones are kept and a portion is missing. The repertoire includes around 41,000 clones, about two thirds of them detected once, and roughly 25% sits in the top ten. The sample here was peripheral blood, taken from a patient treated with radiotherapy plus ipilimumab. The receptors here all came from a human donor with non-small cell lung cancer who had a partial response to radiotherapy plus ipilimumab.

This clone was seen a handful of times. The chain is built from TRBV5-1 and TRBJ2-5, with TRBD2 as a possible D gene (5 bases). The CDR3 covers 14 residues. V dropped 2 bases and J dropped 0 bases, with 8 bases sitting between them. CDR1 is SGHRS, CDR2 YFSETQ, per germline. The CDR3 bases are TGCGCCAGCAGCTTTAGCGACTACCAAGAGACCCAGTACTTC. Translated, it gives CASSFSDYQETQYF.

The V gene is TRBV7-8, the J gene TRBJ1-1; D remains unclear. CDR1 and CDR2 from the germline V gene are SGHVS and FQNEAQ. The length of the CDR3 is 13 residues. Trimming stripped 5 bases from V and 9 bases from J, with 16 bases between. CDR3 sequence reads: CASSPLREAQAFF. The DNA for the CDR3 is TGTGCCAGCAGCCCACTACGTGAGGCACAAGCTTTCTTT.

This chain uses TRBV6-6 with TRBJ2-5; tentatively, D is TRBD1 (7 bases). Germline V lookup: CDR1 MNHNY, CDR2 SVGAGI (reference sequence). This CDR3 comprises 15 residues. The V end was cut by 3 bases, the J end by 6 bases, with 17 bases between. The CDR3 DNA reads TGTGCCAGCAGTTATGAATCCAGGGGGGAGAAGACCCAGTACTTC. This encodes CASSYESRGEKTQYF.

This clone was observed at least ten times. The chain is built from TRBV2 and TRBJ1-3; D might be TRBD1 (6 bases). Germline assignment: CDR1 SNHLY and CDR2 FYNNEI. The CDR3 is 15 amino acids. The V gene lost 3 bases and the J gene lost 2 bases, with 11 bases spanning the gap. CDR3 bases: TGTGCCAGCAGTGAGGAGGGGGGGGCTGGAAACACCATATATTTT. Translation gives CASSEEGGAGNTIYF.

This chain connects TRBV6-1 to TRBJ2-2; TRBD2 is a possible D gene (5 bases). From germline, CDR1 is MNHNS and CDR2 SASEGT. Trimming stripped 2 bases from V and 6 bases from J, with 16 bases between. The CDR3 sequence is 16 residues long. CDR3 nucleotides: TGTGCCAGCAGTGAAATTAGCGTTGGTGTGGCCGGGGAGCTGTTTTTT. Translating gives CASSEISVGVAGELFF.

In this sample, this clone turned up once. This chain uses TRBV11-2 with TRBJ2-3; unclear D gene. Trimming took off 5 bases at V and 6 bases at J, with 12 bases between the two ends. The CDR3 loop spans 13 amino acids. Germline lookup yields CDR1 SGHAT and CDR2 FQNNGV. The CDR3 coding sequence is TGTGCCAGCAGCCCCATCGCGGCCGATACGCAGTATTTT. Translation: CASSPIAADTQYF. The whole variable domain, filled in from reference TRBV11-2 and TRBJ2-3, reads EAGVAQSPRYKIIEKRQSVAFWCNPISGHATLYWYQQILGQGPKLLIQFQNNGVVDDSQLPKDRFSAERLKGVDSTLKIQPAKLEDSAVYLCASSPIAADTQYFGPGTRLTVL.

The chain uses TRBV27 and TRBJ1-6; no clear D gene. Germline assignment: CDR1 MNHEY and CDR2 SMNVEV (reference sequence). This CDR3 spans 13 amino acids. The ends were cut back, 6 bases at V and 10 bases at J, with 13 bases in the middle. The CDR3 DNA follows: TGTGCCAGCAGGACTCTTTCAGAGTCACCCCTCCACTTT. Translated: CASRTLSESPLHF.

V and J are TRBV28 and TRBJ2-7; a weak D match, TRBD2 (5 bases). Germline V gene data show CDR1 as MDHEN and CDR2 as SYDVKM. This CDR3 contains 13 residues. V was trimmed by 2 bases and J by 9 bases, leaving 14 bases between them. Here the CDR3 reads CASSLNRLAGQYF. As DNA, the CDR3 is TGTGCCAGCAGTTTAAATCGGCTAGCAGGGCAGTACTTC.

The rearrangement links TRBV27 to TRBJ2-3; the D gene is possibly TRBD2 (6 bases). The CDR3 has 12 residues. The V gene's germline CDR1 is MNHEY and CDR2 SMNVEV (reference sequence). Trimming removed 2 bases at V and 8 bases at J, with 8 bases between. CDR3 region: CASSLQGLTQYF. In DNA form, the CDR3 reads TGTGCCAGCAGTTTACAGGGACTTACGCAGTATTTT.

The chain links TRBV6-5 to TRBJ2-7, with a tentative D call TRBD1 (6 bases). The CDR3 covers 13 residues. The V end lost 8 bases, the J end lost 6 bases, and 17 bases lay between the germline ends. Germline V gene lookup returns CDR1 MNHEY and CDR2 SVGAGI. For the CDR3, the DNA is TGTGCCAGCCACAGGGTACAAGGCGGCGAGCAGTACTTC. Translated, it gives CASHRVQGGEQYF.

The chain recombines TRBV5-6 with TRBJ1-6; the match to TRBD1 covers 9 bases. The V segment lost 5 bases and the J segment 10 bases; nucleotides outside the gene matches: 7. CDR1 and CDR2 (germline): SGHDT, YYEEEE. The CDR3 contains 14 residues. Here the CDR3 reads CASRPTGGESPLHF. CDR3 bases: TGTGCCAGCAGACCTACAGGGGGCGAATCACCCCTCCACTTT.

The CDR3 is CASSILPSYNEQFF. The CDR3 DNA sequence: TGCGCCAGCAGCATTCTCCCGAGCTACAATGAGCAGTTCTTC. This chain connects TRBV5-1 to TRBJ2-1, with no clear D. This CDR3 contains 14 residues. With 4 bases removed from V and 3 bases from J, the gap between germline ends came to 11 bases. Germline CDR1 and CDR2: SGHRS and YFSETQ.

The V gene is TRBV19, the J gene TRBJ2-7; a weak D match, TRBD1 (5 bases). Per germline, CDR1 LNHDA and CDR2 SQIVND (reference sequence). This CDR3 region has 14 residues. Between the trimmed V and J ends, which lost 4 bases and 1 base, there was a span of 11 bases. CDR3 amino acids: CASSRTTPSYEQYF. In DNA, the CDR3 is TGTGCCAGTAGTAGGACAACCCCGTCCTACGAGCAGTACTTC.

V is TRBV6-5 and J is TRBJ1-3; 7 bases fit TRBD1. V gave up 6 bases and J gave up 0 bases; unmatched junction bases: 5. The CDR3 sequence is 15 residues long. Germline V gene lookup returns CDR1 MNHEY and CDR2 SVGAGI. The DNA for the CDR3 is TGTGCCAGCAGAACAGGGGCCCCCTCTGGAAACACCATATATTTT. This gives the protein CASRTGAPSGNTIYF.

The V gene is TRBV4-1, the J gene TRBJ2-1; 11 bases match TRBD2. The CDR3 loop spans 16 amino acids. The V segment lost 5 bases and the J segment 4 bases; nucleotides outside the gene matches: 7. CDR1 and CDR2 (germline): MGHRA, YSYEKL. This CDR3 is CASSSTTSGAYNEQFF. CDR3 sequence (DNA): TGCGCCAGCAGCTCCACGACTAGCGGGGCGTACAATGAGCAGTTCTTC.

The CDR3 spells CASSQERPGLAGGLDTQYF. In DNA, the CDR3 is TGCGCCAGCAGCCAAGAAAGGCCCGGACTAGCGGGGGGTCTTGATACGCAGTATTTT. This chain uses TRBV4-3 with TRBJ2-3; 14 nucleotides line up with TRBD2. The length of the CDR3 is 19 residues. CDR1 and CDR2 from the germline V gene are LGHNA and YSLEER. Trimming took 0 bases from V and 6 from J; bases not matched to a gene: 11.

The chain has TRBV14 and TRBJ2-7, with 9 bases matching TRBD1. After removal of 0 bases from V and 3 bases from J, the junction contained 6 bases not matched to a gene. In germline, CDR1 is SGHDN, CDR2 FVKESK. This CDR3 is 16 amino acids long. The CDR3 is CASSQEGQGTNYEQYF. CDR3 nucleotides: TGTGCCAGCAGCCAAGAAGGACAGGGGACTAACTACGAGCAGTACTTC. Full variable domain (remainder filled in from reference TRBV14 and TRBJ2-7): EAGVTQFPSHSVIEKGQTVTLRCDPISGHDNLYWYRRVMGKEIKFLLHFVKESKQDESGMPNNRFLAERTGGTYSTLKVQPAELEDSGVYFCASSQEGQGTNYEQYFGPGTRLTVT.

The chain employs TRBV19 and TRBJ1-2; D is perhaps TRBD1 (6 bases). The V and J ends lost 3 bases and 8 bases respectively, with 28 bases between them. The CDR3 extends over 18 amino acids. In germline, CDR1 is LNHDA, CDR2 SQIVND (reference sequence). For the CDR3, the DNA is TGTGCCAGTAGTATGTGGACAGCCAGGAGCTCTTTCGAAGAAGGCTACACCTTC. It translates to CASSMWTARSSFEEGYTF.

This clone was observed a few times. The J gene is TRBJ2-5, the V gene TRBV9; D may be TRBD1 (6 bases). Germline V gene sequence: CDR1 SGDLS, CDR2 YYNGEE. The CDR3 contains 15 residues. V lost 0 bases to trimming and J lost 4 bases, with 13 bases between them. The CDR3 DNA is TGTGCCAGCAGCGTAGCAGGGGTGTGGGGAGAGACCCAGTACTTC. Amino acids: CASSVAGVWGETQYF.

A single count supports this clone. The rearrangement links TRBV7-9 to TRBJ2-3, with no clear D. The germline V gene has CDR1 SEHNR and CDR2 FQNEAQ (reference sequence). The CDR3 is made up of 13 amino acids. V lost 5 bases, J lost 3 bases, and 9 bases lay in between. CDR3 in amino acids: CASSPWLTDTQYF. The CDR3 DNA sequence: TGTGCCAGCAGCCCATGGCTGACAGATACGCAGTATTTT.

The V gene is TRBV9, the J gene TRBJ2-5; 10 bases are shared with TRBD2. The germline CDR1 and CDR2 sequences are SGDLS and YYNGEE. With 0 bases clipped from V and 5 bases from J, the junction kept 4 bases outside the gene matches. The CDR3 has 15 residues. CDR3 protein: CASSVASGGGETQYF. The CDR3 DNA follows: TGTGCCAGCAGCGTAGCTAGCGGGGGAGGTGAGACCCAGTACTTC.

This sequence joins TRBV5-5 and TRBJ2-1; tentatively, D is TRBD2 (6 bases). The germline V gene has CDR1 SGHKS and CDR2 YYEKEE (reference sequence). V was cut by 0 bases and J by 15 bases, with 13 bases left in between. This CDR3 comprises 12 residues. The DNA for the CDR3 is TGTGCCAGCAGCTTGGACGGAGGGCTTTGGTTCTTC. As protein: CASSLDGGLWFF. Full variable domain (outside the CDR3, taken from reference TRBV5-5 and TRBJ2-1): DAGVTQSPTHLIKTRGQQVTLRCSPISGHKSVSWYQQVLGQGPQFIFQYYEKEERGRGNFPDRFSARQFPNYSSELNVNALLLGDSALYLCASSLDGGLWFFGPGTRLTVL.

The sample holds one count of this clone. The chain is built from TRBV15 and TRBJ2-3, with D perhaps matching TRBD2 (6 bases). Germline V gene data show CDR1 as LNHNV and CDR2 as YYDKDF (reference sequence). This CDR3 comprises 14 residues. V was pared by 5 bases and J by 0 bases, with 9 bases between. CDR3 in amino acids: CATSPGGSTDTQYF. The CDR3 DNA reads TGTGCCACCAGCCCTGGGGGGAGCACAGATACGCAGTATTTT.

V gene TRBV6-5 combines with J gene TRBJ2-7; 8 bases are a match to TRBD1. CDR1 and CDR2 (germline): MNHEY, SVGAGI. The V and J ends lost 6 bases and 3 bases, in that order; junction bases with no gene match: 10. This CDR3 is built from 15 residues. CDR3 bases: TGTGCCAGCAGCGGACAGGGCGGTATGAGCTACGAGCAGTACTTC. Protein: CASSGQGGMSYEQYF.